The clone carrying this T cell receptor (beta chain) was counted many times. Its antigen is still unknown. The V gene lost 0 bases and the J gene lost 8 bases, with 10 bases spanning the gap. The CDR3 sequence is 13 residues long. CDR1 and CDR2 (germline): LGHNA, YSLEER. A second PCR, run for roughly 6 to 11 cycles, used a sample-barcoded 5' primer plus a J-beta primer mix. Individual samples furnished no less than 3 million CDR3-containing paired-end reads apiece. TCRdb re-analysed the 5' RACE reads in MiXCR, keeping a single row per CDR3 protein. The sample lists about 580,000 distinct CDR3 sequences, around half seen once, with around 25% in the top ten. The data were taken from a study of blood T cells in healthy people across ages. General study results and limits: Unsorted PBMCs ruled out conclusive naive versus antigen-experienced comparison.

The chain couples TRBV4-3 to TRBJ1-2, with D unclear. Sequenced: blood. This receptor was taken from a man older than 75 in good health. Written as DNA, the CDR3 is TGCGCCAGCAGCCAAGATGGGCGGGGAGGCTACACCTTC. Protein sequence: CASSQDGRGGYTF.